The rows below give T cell receptor beta chains drawn from one sample of a study of T cell repertoires in cytomegalovirus infection. MiXCR was run by TCRdb on the reads, yielding one entry per CDR3 protein. Of 200,000 or so distinct CDR3 sequences listed, approximately 19% are singletons. Sequenced input: PBMCs. These receptors were obtained from a human donor in good health (CMV status not recorded). Some clones in this sample may be carry-over from other donors' samples. CDR3s leave out the opening cysteine and the closing phenylalanine or tryptophan.

V gene,J gene,CDR3 protein
TRBV12-3/TRBV12-4,TRBJ2-1,ASSLARPWTSGTYNEQF
TRBV28,TRBJ2-7,ASSFPAGGSYEQY
TRBV7-3,TRBJ2-1,ASSFSTGTFYCEQF
TRBV7-3,TRBJ1-1,ASSLRGTGEIEAF
TRBV5-6,TRBJ2-3,ASSLGTGTSTDTQY
TRBV5-4,TRBJ2-7,ASSLGGTTADEQY
TRBV6-6,TRBJ2-2,ASSYGSGATGELF
TRBV7-6,TRBJ1-2,ASSLAGGSTQYGYT
TRBV28,TRBJ2-5,ASSPGGSVKETQY
TRBV28,TRBJ2-5,ASSGTSGMGETQY
TRBV5-6,TRBJ2-3,ASSVIWDRGPDTQY
TRBV12-3/TRBV12-4,TRBJ1-5,ASSWGPHQPQH
TRBV7-2,TRBJ2-3,ASSLGGGVEGTDTQY
TRBV12-3/TRBV12-4,TRBJ2-3,ASSNPSGSTDTQY
TRBV14,TRBJ1-2,ASSQGAGHNYGYT
TRBV6-4,TRBJ2-1,ASSVGLSPNNEQF
TRBV12-3/TRBV12-4,TRBJ1-1,ASCKGTEAF
TRBV12-3/TRBV12-4,TRBJ2-1,ASRGGTSGSRSYNEQF
TRBV20-1,TRBJ2-2,SARDPSGSSITGELF
TRBV27,TRBJ2-3,ASFKRGPTDTQY
TRBV20-1,TRBJ2-1,SARDLGHTNNEQF
TRBV7-3,TRBJ1-1,ASSVRNTEAF
TRBV20-1,TRBJ1-1,SASADPNTEAF
TRBV20-1,TRBJ1-4,SAIRTSNEKLF
TRBV2,TRBJ1-2,ASRRSMSNYGYT
TRBV28,TRBJ2-7,ASSRHRSNYEQY
TRBV12-3/TRBV12-4,TRBJ1-5,ASSSRGNQPQH
TRBV6-1,TRBJ2-5,ASSLLAGGPQETQY
TRBV20-1,TRBJ2-5,SAREGQPKETQY
TRBV7-3,TRBJ2-3,ASSSGTLTDTQY
TRBV12-3/TRBV12-4,TRBJ1-2,ASSHRDDYGYT
TRBV5-6,TRBJ1-2,ASSPTPIQGNGYT
TRBV2,TRBJ2-1,ASSGQGYNEQF
TRBV7-2,TRBJ2-3,ASSQRSRVDTQY
TRBV28,TRBJ2-7,ASSLKFYEQY
TRBV7-3,TRBJ1-1,ASSLREGPNTEAF
TRBV28,TRBJ2-1,ASSQREAYNEQF
TRBV19,TRBJ2-1,ASSPRSAGSYNEQF
TRBV15,TRBJ1-5,ATSREGQKLQPQH
TRBV7-9,TRBJ1-3,ASSLPRTGGKDGNTIY
TRBV20-1,TRBJ2-1,SAPLDRGPPYNEQF
TRBV7-2,TRBJ2-3,ASSHVILGGGEDTQY
TRBV19,TRBJ2-1,ASRRERGGLDEQF
TRBV29-1,TRBJ2-1,SVVGVSQGGHEQF
TRBV6-2/TRBV6-3,TRBJ2-1,ATYDFNRGRWGNEQF
TRBV30,TRBJ2-7,AWSPRGEQY
TRBV10-1,TRBJ2-5,ASSGTQETQY
TRBV28,TRBJ2-1,ASSFPGTGLNSYNEQF
TRBV6-2/TRBV6-3,TRBJ2-7,ASSYSGQPSYEQY
TRBV7-6,TRBJ2-3,ASSLKQQDTQY
TRBV20-1,TRBJ1-1,SAYSGQNTEAF
TRBV11-2,TRBJ2-5,ASSSGQLPTQY
TRBV11-1,TRBJ2-2,ASSLIRTGELF
TRBV11-2,TRBJ2-7,ASSFGRTYSYEQY